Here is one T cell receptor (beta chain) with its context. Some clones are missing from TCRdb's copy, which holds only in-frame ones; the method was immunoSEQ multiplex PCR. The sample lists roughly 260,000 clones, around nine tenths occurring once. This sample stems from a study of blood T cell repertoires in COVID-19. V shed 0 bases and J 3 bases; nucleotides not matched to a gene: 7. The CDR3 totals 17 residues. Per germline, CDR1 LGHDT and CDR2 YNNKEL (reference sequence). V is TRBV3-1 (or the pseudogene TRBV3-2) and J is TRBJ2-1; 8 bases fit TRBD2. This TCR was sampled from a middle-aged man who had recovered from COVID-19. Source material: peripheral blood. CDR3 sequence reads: CASSQDIGAGVYNEQFF. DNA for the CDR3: TGTGCCAGCAGCCAAGATATCGGAGCGGGGGTCTACAATGAGCAGTTCTTC.